This TCR beta chain is drawn from a study of blood T cell repertoires in COVID-19. Overall study context: Sites in the United States, Italy and Spain provided acute and convalescent COVID-19 samples. T cells, B-cell-depleted T cells, or PBMCs provided the cDNA or gDNA that served as material.

Authors' analysis steps: Reference gene primer amplification gave nucleated cell count estimates. Clones were sequenced by immunoSEQ multiplex PCR, and TCRdb holds only the in-frame ones, with some missing. V and J calls and clone size are copied from that table; D and trimming were computed from the DNA. The sample lists about 190,000 clones, about 88% occurring once. This CDR3 is built from 15 residues. V shed 0 bases and J shed 5 bases, with 13 bases lying between them. Germline loops: CDR1 LGHNA, CDR2 YSLEER. This sequence joins TRBV4-3 and TRBJ1-1, with D perhaps TRBD1 (6 bases). The sequence was obtained from a woman aged 40 to 49 who had recovered from COVID-19. The sequenced sample was peripheral blood. In DNA, the CDR3 is TGCGCCAGCAGCCAAGACGGGGGGCTCATGACTGAAGCTTTCTTT. It is translated as CASSQDGGLMTEAFF.